This entry is about one T cell receptor beta chain. In the source study's methods: Amplified reference gene primers provided the basis for estimating nucleated cell counts. Some clones are missing from TCRdb's copy, which holds only in-frame ones; the method was immunoSEQ multiplex PCR. V and J calls and clone size come straight from that table; D and trimming were deduced from the DNA. The sample has some 110,000 clones; roughly four fifths are singletons. The data derive from a study of blood T cell repertoires in COVID-19. Study-wide background: The United States, Italy and Spain were the sources of the acute and convalescent COVID-19 samples. Sample material is recorded as cDNA or gDNA derived from T cells, B-cell-depleted T cells, or PBMCs.

The CDR3 totals 14 residues. V dropped 4 bases and J dropped 2; count of bases not matched to a gene: 4. CDR1 SGHTS and CDR2 YDEGEE come from the germline V gene. The genes are TRBV5-8 and TRBJ1-2; 8 bases line up with TRBD1. Source material: peripheral blood. The sequence was obtained from a woman in her seventies with acute or convalescent COVID-19. The CDR3 is CASSIDRGNYGYTF. CDR3 DNA: TGTGCCAGCAGCATAGACAGGGGAAACTATGGCTACACCTTC. The entire variable domain, with the rest obtained from reference TRBV5-8 and TRBJ1-2, is as follows: EAGVTQSPTHLIKTRGQQATLRCSPISGHTSVYWYQQALGLGLQFLLWYDEGEERNRGNFPPRFSGRQFPNYSSELNVNALELEDSALYLCASSIDRGNYGYTFGSGTRLTVV.